Below, 13 T cell receptor beta chains from the same sample are listed, as sequenced in a study of shared clonotypes between healthy human individuals. Produced via immunoSEQ multiplex PCR; TCRdb's table is partial and in-frame only. The repertoire has 900,000 to 1,200,000 clones, about 80% of them found once; the top ten carry 0.6% to 0.7%. Sequencing input: memory CD4+ T cells from PBMCs. This sample's subset: CD45RA-negative fraction. These receptors originate from a man between 18 and 35 years old in good health. Some clones in this sample may be carry-over from other donors' samples.

The chain links TRBV29-1 to TRBJ2-2; D gene ambiguous. The germline CDR1 and CDR2 sequences are SQVTM and ANQGSEA. Trimming took off 7 bases at V and 4 bases at J, with 13 bases between the two ends. This CDR3 region has 13 residues. Here the CDR3 reads CSAEPRFTGELFF. The CDR3 nucleotides read TGCAGCGCAGAACCCAGATTCACCGGGGAGCTGTTTTTT.

The chain links TRBV29-1 to TRBJ2-7; perhaps D is TRBD1 or TRBD2 (5 bases each). The germline V and J ends were trimmed by 1 base and 3 bases, with 7 bases remaining between them. The CDR3 consists of 12 residues. Germline CDR1 and CDR2: SQVTM and ANQGSEA. The CDR3 loop is CSVEGGGYEQYF. The CDR3 nucleotides read TGCAGCGTTGAAGGTGGGGGCTACGAGCAGTACTTC.

J is TRBJ2-7 and V is TRBV18; tentatively, D is TRBD2 (6 bases). Germline-derived CDR1 and CDR2 are KGHSH and LQKENI. There are 14 residues in the CDR3. The V gene lost 2 bases and the J gene lost 5 bases, with 13 bases spanning the gap. The CDR3: CASSPGLARDEQYF. The DNA of the CDR3 is TGTGCCAGCTCACCAGGGCTAGCGAGGGACGAGCAGTACTTC.

The chain couples TRBV28 to TRBJ2-1; 12 bases fit TRBD2. The J segment lost 4 bases and the V segment lost 6 bases, leaving 7 bases of the junction unmatched. The CDR3 consists of 16 residues. Germline CDR1 reads MDHEN; CDR2 reads SYDVKM. CDR3 sequence: CASSDALAGGYNEQFF. The CDR3 coding sequence is TGTGCCAGCAGCGATGCCCTAGCGGGAGGGTACAATGAGCAGTTCTTC.

DNA of the CDR3: TGTGCCAGCAGCTTATTACCCGGGGGAACCTACGAGCAGTACTTC. Encoded protein: CASSLLPGGTYEQYF. The genes are TRBV7-3 and TRBJ2-7; D is possibly TRBD2 (6 bases). This CDR3 is built from 15 residues. Trimming removed 2 bases from V and 2 bases from J, with 13 bases in between. Germline V gene sequence: CDR1 SGHTA, CDR2 FQGTGA.

The chain uses TRBV5-1 and TRBJ2-7; TRBD1 or TRBD2 may be the D gene (6 bases each). Germline V gene sequence: CDR1 SGHRS, CDR2 YFSETQ. Trimming took off 3 bases at V and 4 bases at J, with 14 bases between the two ends. This CDR3 has 14 residues. CDR3 sequence (DNA): TGCGCCAGCAGCTCCTCCGGGGGCAGGTACGAGCAGTACTTC. This translates into CASSSSGGRYEQYF.

This chain links TRBV7-9 with TRBJ1-1; TRBD1 matches at 7 bases. The CDR3 runs 15 residues. With V trimmed by 5 bases and J by 1 base, 7 bases remained unmatched. CDR1 and CDR2 (germline): SEHNR, FQNEAQ (reference sequence). The CDR3: CASSPRQGPNTEAFF. The CDR3, as DNA: TGTGCCAGCAGCCCACGACAGGGACCGAACACTGAAGCTTTCTTT.

This clone was found a few times. This sample includes further DNA sequences coding for the same CDR3. The rearrangement joins TRBV28 to TRBJ2-7; D uncertain. Germline V CDR1 and CDR2: MDHEN, SYDVKM. Trimming shortened V by 5 bases and J by 1 base, and 3 bases separated the two germline ends. The CDR3 contains 11 residues. The CDR3 nucleotides read TGTGCCAGCAGTCGATCCTACGAGCAGTACTTC. It is translated as CASSRSYEQYF.

The rearrangement uses TRBV5-4 and TRBJ2-3; D call uncertain. The CDR3 contains 14 residues. CDR1 is SGHNT and CDR2 is YYREEE in the germline V gene (reference sequence). Trimming left V 0 bases short and J 2 bases short, with 7 bases between. The CDR3 loop reads CASSLGLATDTQYF. For the CDR3, the DNA is TGTGCCAGCAGCTTGGGACTGGCCACAGATACGCAGTATTTT.

This clone was observed a handful of times. The same CDR3 is also encoded by other DNA sequences in this sample. The chain has TRBV2 and TRBJ2-1; 12 positions match TRBD2. V trimming: 6 bases; J trimming: 3 bases; junction bases outside the gene matches: 3. This CDR3 is built from 15 residues. Germline V gene sequence: CDR1 SNHLY, CDR2 FYNNEI. CDR3 sequence: CASRVTSGSYNEQFF. The CDR3 region has the DNA TGTGCCAGCAGGGTGACTAGCGGGAGCTACAATGAGCAGTTCTTC.

The chain is built from TRBV5-1 and TRBJ2-1; 7 bases line up with TRBD2. The germline V gene encodes CDR1 SGHRS and CDR2 YFSETQ. V was pared by 2 bases and J by 5 bases, with 7 bases of the junction left unmatched. The CDR3 is 15 residues long. CDR3 in amino acids: CASSFGVGGNNEQFF. For the CDR3, the DNA is TGCGCCAGCAGCTTTGGAGTCGGGGGGAACAATGAGCAGTTCTTC.

Concerning this clone itself: Other nucleotide sequences in the sample specify the same CDR3. This chain uses TRBV5-4 with TRBJ2-1, with 12 bases lining up with TRBD2. This CDR3 has 16 residues. Germline loops: CDR1 SGHNT, CDR2 YYREEE (reference sequence). V lost 0 bases to trimming and J lost 4 bases; unmatched junction nucleotides: 2. The CDR3 DNA is TGTGCCAGCAGCTTGGGGCTAGCGGGAGGGTACAATGAGCAGTTCTTC. Protein product: CASSLGLAGGYNEQFF. The full variable domain, its missing parts supplied by reference TRBV5-4 and TRBJ2-1, is ETGVTQSPTHLIKTRGQQVTLRCSSQSGHNTVSWYQQALGQGPQFIFQYYREEENGRGNFPPRFSGLQFPNYSSELNVNALELDDSALYLCASSLGLAGGYNEQFFGPGTRLTVL.

The chain has TRBV5-6 and TRBJ1-2; no reliable D call. V was shortened by 0 bases and J by 4 bases, with 16 bases between the two germline ends. Per germline, CDR1 SGHDT and CDR2 YYEEEE. CDR3 length: 16 residues. The CDR3 sequence is CASSLVGQPLGYGYTF. The CDR3 DNA reads as TGTGCCAGCAGCTTGGTCGGGCAGCCCCTTGGCTATGGCTACACCTTC.